A selection of T cell receptor beta chains follows, all from one sample in a study of T cell repertoires in aging, cancer and after chemotherapy. TCRdb reanalysed the multiplex PCR reads using MiXCR and keeps one entry per CDR3 protein. The table records around 2,100 distinct CDR3 sequences, over 25% of them present only once. The sequenced material came from blood. These receptors came from a human donor with a solid tumor. The CDR3 runs from the conserved cysteine through the conserved F or W. A D gene is named only where the DNA matches it firmly. Clone size appears in some rows only: once, few, many, or a class for an expanded clone.

abundance: medium-sized
d_gene: TRBD1
v_gene: TRBV5-6
j_gene: TRBJ1-2
CDR3aa: CASSSGQGAYYGYTF
CDR3nt: TGTGCCAGCAGTTCCGGACAGGGGGCCTACTATGGCTACACCTTC

abundance: few
d_gene: .
v_gene: TRBV4-2
j_gene: TRBJ2-2
CDR3aa: CASSQDRDGSSTGELFF
CDR3nt: TGTGCCAGCAGCCAAGATAGGGACGGGAGTAGCACCGGGGAGCTGTTTTTT

abundance: large
d_gene: TRBD1
v_gene: TRBV6-5
j_gene: TRBJ2-7
CDR3aa: CASSYTGGGEQYF
CDR3nt: TGTGCCAGCAGTTACACAGGGGGCGGCGAGCAGTACTTC

abundance: .
d_gene: TRBD1
v_gene: TRBV5-1
j_gene: TRBJ1-1
CDR3aa: CASSARQGGGNTEAFF
CDR3nt: TGCGCCAGCAGCGCCCGACAGGGAGGGGGAAACACTGAAGCTTTCTTT

abundance: .
d_gene: .
v_gene: TRBV24-1
j_gene: TRBJ1-1
CDR3aa: CATRDRSNTEAFF
CDR3nt: TGTGCCACCAGGGACAGATCGAACACTGAAGCTTTCTTT

abundance: .
d_gene: .
v_gene: TRBV6-5
j_gene: TRBJ1-6
CDR3aa: CASSEVWDDNSPLHF
CDR3nt: TGCGCCAGCAGTGAGGTTTGGGACGATAATTCACCCCTCCACTTT

abundance: .
d_gene: .
v_gene: TRBV5-1
j_gene: TRBJ2-1
CDR3aa: CASSLPGSYNEQFF
CDR3nt: TGCGCCAGCAGCTTGCCTGGGAGCTACAATGAGCAGTTCTTC

abundance: medium-sized
d_gene: .
v_gene: TRBV7-2
j_gene: TRBJ1-2
CDR3aa: CASSLAGNGYTF
CDR3nt: TGTGCCAGCAGCTTAGCCGGGAATGGCTACACCTTC

abundance: large
d_gene: .
v_gene: TRBV29-1
j_gene: TRBJ1-1
CDR3aa: CSALETGTEAFF
CDR3nt: TGCAGCGCCCTTGAGACGGGCACTGAAGCTTTCTTT

abundance: few
d_gene: .
v_gene: TRBV6-1
j_gene: TRBJ2-2
CDR3aa: CASSEGESGELFF
CDR3nt: TGTGCCAGCAGTGAAGGGGAATCCGGGGAGCTGTTTTTT

abundance: few
d_gene: .
v_gene: TRBV4-3
j_gene: TRBJ1-3
CDR3aa: CASSQDWWGTNSGNTIYF
CDR3nt: TGCGCCAGCAGCCAAGATTGGTGGGGGACAAACTCTGGAAACACCATATATTTT

abundance: few
d_gene: .
v_gene: TRBV19
j_gene: TRBJ1-3
CDR3aa: CASSIGSSGNTIYF
CDR3nt: TGTGCCAGTAGTATAGGAAGCTCTGGAAACACCATATATTTT

abundance: .
d_gene: TRBD2
v_gene: TRBV10-3
j_gene: TRBJ2-3
CDR3aa: CAISESPGLALVKDTQYF
CDR3nt: TGTGCCATCAGTGAGTCGCCGGGACTAGCGTTGGTTAAAGATACGCAGTATTTT

abundance: .
d_gene: TRBD2
v_gene: TRBV20-1
j_gene: TRBJ2-6
CDR3aa: CSARAGAGANVLTF
CDR3nt: TGCAGTGCCAGAGCGGGGGCTGGGGCCAACGTCCTGACTTTC

abundance: .
d_gene: .
v_gene: TRBV20-1
j_gene: TRBJ2-7
CDR3aa: CSASGGGPNPEYEQYF
CDR3nt: TGCAGTGCTTCGGGTGGGGGACCCAACCCCGAATACGAGCAGTACTTC

abundance: medium-sized
d_gene: .
v_gene: TRBV6-2/TRBV6-3
j_gene: TRBJ2-1
CDR3aa: CASSPGQGSYNEQFF
CDR3nt: TGTGCCAGCAGCCCCGGGCAGGGCTCCTACAATGAGCAGTTCTTC

abundance: few
d_gene: .
v_gene: TRBV6-4
j_gene: TRBJ2-2
CDR3aa: CASSETDNPGTGELFF
CDR3nt: TGTGCCAGCAGTGAAACGGATAATCCGGGCACCGGGGAGCTGTTTTTT

abundance: large
d_gene: .
v_gene: TRBV6-1
j_gene: TRBJ2-3
CDR3aa: CASQGGRTDTQYF
CDR3nt: TGTGCCAGCCAAGGGGGACGCACAGATACGCAGTATTTT

abundance: .
d_gene: .
v_gene: TRBV11-2
j_gene: TRBJ1-2
CDR3aa: CASIHYGYTF
CDR3nt: TGTGCCAGCATTCACTATGGCTACACCTTC

abundance: .
d_gene: .
v_gene: TRBV7-3
j_gene: TRBJ2-1
CDR3aa: CASSLSTLGYNEQFF
CDR3nt: TGTGCCAGCAGCCTTTCTACTCTTGGGTACAATGAGCAGTTCTTC

abundance: medium-sized
d_gene: .
v_gene: TRBV5-5
j_gene: TRBJ2-3
CDR3aa: CASSQLDRDTQYF
CDR3nt: TGTGCCAGCAGTCAACTTGATAGAGATACGCAGTATTTT

abundance: large
d_gene: TRBD2
v_gene: TRBV6-1
j_gene: TRBJ2-3
CDR3aa: CASSDSSGGADTQYF
CDR3nt: TGTGCCAGCAGTGACTCCAGCGGGGGGGCAGATACGCAGTATTTT

abundance: .
d_gene: TRBD1
v_gene: TRBV20-1
j_gene: TRBJ2-1
CDR3aa: CSVPTFTGGSYNEQFF
CDR3nt: TGCAGCGTTCCCACCTTTACAGGGGGGTCCTACAATGAGCAGTTCTTC

abundance: medium-sized
d_gene: TRBD2
v_gene: TRBV6-4
j_gene: TRBJ2-2
CDR3aa: CASSAAGGTTGELFF
CDR3nt: TGTGCCAGCAGTGCGGCGGGGGGGACCACCGGGGAGCTGTTTTTT

abundance: few
d_gene: TRBD1
v_gene: TRBV4-2
j_gene: TRBJ2-3
CDR3aa: CASSQAAGQGSNTQYF
CDR3nt: TGTGCCAGCAGCCAAGCCGCGGGACAGGGGAGTAATACGCAGTATTTT

abundance: .
d_gene: .
v_gene: TRBV7-2
j_gene: TRBJ2-1
CDR3aa: CANPRLSSNEQFF
CDR3nt: TGTGCCAATCCAAGGCTTTCGAGCAATGAGCAGTTCTTC

abundance: medium-sized
d_gene: TRBD1
v_gene: TRBV5-6
j_gene: TRBJ2-1
CDR3aa: CASSPDRGTYNEQFF
CDR3nt: TGTGCCAGCAGCCCTGACAGGGGTACCTACAATGAGCAGTTCTTC

abundance: medium-sized
d_gene: .
v_gene: TRBV29-1
j_gene: TRBJ1-4
CDR3aa: CSVEGSASNEKLFF
CDR3nt: TGCAGCGTTGAAGGGTCAGCGTCTAATGAAAAACTGTTTTTT

abundance: .
d_gene: .
v_gene: TRBV20-1
j_gene: TRBJ2-7
CDR3aa: CSARTGTPSSYEQYF
CDR3nt: TGCAGTGCGAGAACCGGGACCCCGAGCTCCTACGAGCAGTACTTC

abundance: .
d_gene: .
v_gene: TRBV11-3
j_gene: TRBJ2-2
CDR3aa: CVSSLAVLGLTGELFF
CDR3nt: TGTGTTAGCAGCTTAGCTGTATTGGGGTTAACCGGGGAGCTGTTTTTT

abundance: medium-sized
d_gene: TRBD2
v_gene: TRBV6-2/TRBV6-3
j_gene: TRBJ2-2
CDR3aa: CASSYSGRATGELFF
CDR3nt: TGTGCCAGCAGTTACTCCGGGAGGGCCACCGGGGAGCTGTTTTTT

abundance: .
d_gene: .
v_gene: TRBV7-9
j_gene: TRBJ2-2
CDR3aa: CASSPGRTNTGELFF
CDR3nt: TGTGCCAGCAGCCCTGGACGGACGAACACCGGGGAGCTGTTTTTT

abundance: .
d_gene: .
v_gene: TRBV2
j_gene: TRBJ2-2
CDR3aa: CASSGGPTRELFF
CDR3nt: TGTGCCAGCAGTGGAGGACCGACCCGGGAGCTGTTTTTT

abundance: .
d_gene: .
v_gene: TRBV11-1
j_gene: TRBJ1-1
CDR3aa: CASSFKRLGLNTEAFF
CDR3nt: TGTGCCAGCAGCTTTAAGCGACTGGGGTTGAACACTGAAGCTTTCTTT

abundance: .
d_gene: .
v_gene: TRBV4-3
j_gene: TRBJ2-1
CDR3aa: CASSQDGQRAPGQFF
CDR3nt: TGCGCCAGCAGCCAAGATGGGCAGCGGGCTCCGGGGCAGTTCTTC

abundance: few
d_gene: .
v_gene: TRBV19
j_gene: TRBJ1-3
CDR3aa: CATQAQGNTIYF
CDR3nt: TGTGCCACTCAGGCCCAGGGAAACACCATATATTTT

abundance: medium-sized
d_gene: .
v_gene: TRBV6-2/TRBV6-3
j_gene: TRBJ2-2
CDR3aa: CASSPQGSGGELFF
CDR3nt: TGTGCCAGCAGCCCGCAGGGATCTGGCGGGGAGCTGTTTTTT